The clone carrying this TCR beta chain is a singleton in its sample. Trimming pared 6 bases from V and 7 bases from J, leaving 12 bases between. Germline lookup yields CDR1 SGHAT and CDR2 FQNNGV. The CDR3 loop spans 12 amino acids. This sample was included in a study of control samples from healthy donors and cancer patients. Sequencing was performed with immunoSEQ multiplex PCR; in TCRdb, only in-frame clones are kept and a portion is missing. This table holds over 100,000 clones, roughly 84% found once. The sequencing input was blood. The genes are TRBV11-2 and TRBJ1-1; TRBD1 is a possible D gene (5 bases). The TCR originated in a man between 45 and 60 years old in good health. The CDR3 spells CASSHGQGEAFF. In nucleotides, the CDR3 is TGTGCCAGCAGTCACGGTCAGGGTGAAGCTTTCTTT.